This is a list of T cell receptor beta chains from one sample in a study of T cell responses to AZD1222 COVID-19 vaccine. Using immunoSEQ multiplex PCR, the repertoire was profiled, and TCRdb retains in-frame clones only, with some absent. The table lists about 100,000 clones, about 90% of them singletons. The sample here was peripheral blood, taken on day 0 of AZD1222 vaccination. The receptors were sampled from an adult in good health. Each CDR3 is given with its conserved first and last residue. D genes are given only for firm matches. Clone sizes are given selectively: once, few, many, or a class where the clone is expanded.

V	length	J	size	D	DNA	CDR3
TRBV4-3	14	TRBJ1-2	-	TRBD1	TGCGCCAGCAGCCAAGGACAGGGGGCGGAAGGCTACACCTTC	CASSQGQGAEGYTF
TRBV6-5	15	TRBJ1-5	-	TRBD1	TGTGCCAGCAGGGGGGACAGCTATAGCAATCAGCCCCAGCATTTT	CASRGDSYSNQPQHF
TRBV9	17	TRBJ2-3	-	TRBD2	TGTGCCAGCAGCGTCCTTAGCGGGGGGGCCCATCCAGATACGCAGTATTTT	CASSVLSGGAHPDTQYF
TRBV7-2	15	TRBJ2-1	-	TRBD2	TGTGCCAGCGATCCGGGACTAGCGGCCTATAATGAGCAGTTCTTC	CASDPGLAAYNEQFF
TRBV25-1	14	TRBJ2-7	-	-	TGTGCCAGCAGTGTTGAATATGGGTTTGGCGAGCAGTACTTC	CASSVEYGFGEQYF
TRBV6-4	16	TRBJ2-7	-	TRBD2	TGTGCCAGCAGGGAAGGACTAGCGGGGAAGCCCTACGAGCAGTACTTC	CASREGLAGKPYEQYF
TRBV2	12	TRBJ2-7	-	-	TGTGCCAGCAGCCTCCCTAACTACGAGCAGTACTTC	CASSLPNYEQYF
TRBV20-1	14	TRBJ2-3	once	-	TGCAGTGCTAGTAGGGGACAAAGCACAGATACGCAGTATTTT	CSASRGQSTDTQYF
TRBV5-1	15	TRBJ1-6	-	TRBD1	TGCGCCAGCAGCTTGACGGGACAGACTAATTCACCCCTCCACTTT	CASSLTGQTNSPLHF
TRBV6-5	14	TRBJ1-1	-	TRBD1	TGTGCCAGCGCCCGACAGGGGGTGAACACTGAAGCTTTCTTT	CASARQGVNTEAFF
TRBV6-6	15	TRBJ1-2	-	-	TGTGCCAGCAGATACGATGGTACCTCTAACTATGGCTACACCTTC	CASRYDGTSNYGYTF
TRBV2	15	TRBJ1-5	once	TRBD1	TGTGCCAGCAGCGACCCAGGGGGGGCCGGTCAGCCCCAGCATTTT	CASSDPGGAGQPQHF
TRBV14	13	TRBJ2-1	-	-	TGTGCCAGCAGCCCCCACCGGGCCAATGAGCAGTTCTTC	CASSPHRANEQFF
TRBV6-5	16	TRBJ1-3	-	TRBD1	TGTGCCAGCAGTTGGACAGGGGGAAACTCTGGAAACACCATATATTTT	CASSWTGGNSGNTIYF
TRBV3-1/TRBV3-2	17	TRBJ2-2	once	TRBD1	TGTGCCAGCAGCCAAGATCGGGACAGGGGGGGCACCGGGGAGCTGTTTTTT	CASSQDRDRGGTGELFF
TRBV4-3	17	TRBJ1-2	-	-	TGCGCCAGCAGCCAAGGGCCGGGGGCAGGGACTATCTATGGCTACACCTTC	CASSQGPGAGTIYGYTF
TRBV5-6	16	TRBJ2-1	-	-	TGTGCCAGCAGCCTGACAGTACATCCTGGGTACAATGAGCAGTTCTTC	CASSLTVHPGYNEQFF
TRBV6-5	11	TRBJ1-1	-	-	TGTGCCACTAGGACCCCGACTGAAGCTTTCTTT	CATRTPTEAFF
TRBV12-5	15	TRBJ2-3	-	-	TGTGCTAGTGGGTCCGGTTCCTTCCAGACAGATACGCAGTATTTT	CASGSGSFQTDTQYF
TRBV30	11	TRBJ2-1	-	-	TGTGCCTGGAGTCTTTTGGGTGAGCAGTTCTTC	CAWSLLGEQFF
TRBV27	16	TRBJ1-2	-	TRBD1	TGTGCCACCGGGCCCACCGGGACAGGGTCTGGCTATGGCTACACCTTC	CATGPTGTGSGYGYTF
TRBV5-1	17	TRBJ1-3	-	-	TGTGCCAGCAGAAAGGCCGACGGCAGCTTTACCGGAAACACCATATATTTT	CASRKADGSFTGNTIYF
TRBV29-1	10	TRBJ2-5	-	-	TGCAGCGTTGAAACGGAGACCCAGTACTTC	CSVETETQYF
TRBV4-2	16	TRBJ2-2	once	TRBD1	TGTGCCAGCAGCCAAGATTTCATGACAGGGGCCGGGGAGCTGTTTTTT	CASSQDFMTGAGELFF
TRBV5-6	15	TRBJ2-1	-	-	TGTGCCAGCAGCTTTGAGCCGACTGCCTACAATGAGCAGTTCTTC	CASSFEPTAYNEQFF
TRBV5-1	13	TRBJ2-1	-	-	TGCGCCAGCAGCTTCCGGCCTGGGAATGAGCAGTTCTTC	CASSFRPGNEQFF
TRBV27	14	TRBJ1-5	-	-	TGTGCCAGCAGTTTATCCGGCGCCTGGCAGCCCCAGCATTTT	CASSLSGAWQPQHF
TRBV24-1	18	TRBJ2-1	-	TRBD1	TGTGCCACCAGTGATGTCCGTTCTGGGACAGGGGGATACAATGAGCAGTTCTTC	CATSDVRSGTGGYNEQFF
TRBV5-1	16	TRBJ2-1	-	-	TGTGCCAGCAGCTTGGCCCCCACCGCCTCCTACAATGAGCAGTTCTTC	CASSLAPTASYNEQFF
TRBV7-3	15	TRBJ2-1	-	TRBD2	TGTGCCAGCAGCTTAGACGGGAGGGCGGGTAATGAGCAGTTCTTC	CASSLDGRAGNEQFF
TRBV7-2	17	TRBJ2-3	-	-	TGTGCCAGCAGCAGATACGGGACACCAGGAGGCGCAGATACGCAGTATTTT	CASSRYGTPGGADTQYF
TRBV10-1	16	TRBJ1-4	-	-	TGCGCCAGCAGTGATTTAAGGGTACTTACTAATGAAAAACTGTTTTTT	CASSDLRVLTNEKLFF
TRBV2	13	TRBJ1-5	-	-	TGTGCCAGCAGGTCACAGGACAATCAGCCCCAGCATTTT	CASRSQDNQPQHF
TRBV6-5	15	TRBJ2-7	-	-	TGTGCCAGCAGTTACTCTAGGGACACAACCTACGAGCAGTACTTC	CASSYSRDTTYEQYF
TRBV21-1	15	TRBJ2-2	-	-	TGTGCCAGCAGCACCCGGGACAGGGACACCGGGGAGCTGTTTTTT	CASSTRDRDTGELFF
TRBV4-3	17	TRBJ1-1	-	-	TGCGCCAGCAGCCCAAGTCTAGGTCCACAGGGAGACACTGAAGCTTTCTTT	CASSPSLGPQGDTEAFF
TRBV5-1	15	TRBJ1-6	once	-	TGTGCCAGCAGCTTGAGGGGATCCGGGGGTGACGCCCTCCACTTT	CASSLRGSGGDALHF
TRBV18	15	TRBJ1-2	-	TRBD1	TGTGCCAGCTCACCAGACCCAAGGACAGGGCATGGCTACACCTTC	CASSPDPRTGHGYTF
TRBV20-1	11	TRBJ1-4	-	-	TGCAGTGCCAGGGGATATGAAAAACTGTTTTTT	CSARGYEKLFF
TRBV3-1/TRBV3-2	14	TRBJ1-2	-	-	TGTGCCAGCAGCCAAGATGCAGCGGCAACGCGCTACACCTTC	CASSQDAAATRYTF
TRBV7-2	14	TRBJ1-5	-	-	TGTGCCAGCAGCCTAGGCAGGGGAGGTCAGCCCCAGCATTTT	CASSLGRGGQPQHF
TRBV5-4	16	TRBJ2-3	once	TRBD2	TGTGCCAGCAGCTTGCTCGCGCGGGGGGACACAGATACGCAGTATTTT	CASSLLARGDTDTQYF
TRBV27	16	TRBJ2-7	-	TRBD2	TGTGCCAGCAGTTTAGGACTAGCGGGGATCCCCTACGAGCAGTACTTC	CASSLGLAGIPYEQYF
TRBV7-3	14	TRBJ2-2	-	TRBD1	TGTGCCAGCAGCCCCAGACAGGGGTCCGGGGAGCTGTTTTTT	CASSPRQGSGELFF
TRBV11-2	15	TRBJ2-2	-	TRBD2	TGTGCCAGCAGCTCTCTAGCGGGAGGGATCGGGGAGCTGTTTTTT	CASSSLAGGIGELFF
TRBV3-1/TRBV3-2	13	TRBJ1-3	-	-	TGTGCCAGCAGCCAAGAGGCTGGAAACACCATATATTTT	CASSQEAGNTIYF
TRBV7-3	15	TRBJ2-3	-	TRBD2	TGTGCCAGCAGCTTAACCGGCGGGAGTCTAGATACGCAGTATTTT	CASSLTGGSLDTQYF
TRBV7-2	16	TRBJ2-2	-	-	TGTGCCAGCAGTCAGGGGGGCCTCTGGGGCACCGGGGAGCTGTTTTTT	CASSQGGLWGTGELFF
TRBV27	14	TRBJ1-2	-	-	TGTGCCAGCAGTTTGGGTTGGCCAGCGGGCGGCTACACCTTC	CASSLGWPAGGYTF
TRBV5-6	12	TRBJ1-1	-	-	TGTGCCAGCAGTACAGGGATGACTGAAGCTTTCTTT	CASSTGMTEAFF
TRBV3-1/TRBV3-2	15	TRBJ1-6	-	-	TGTGCCAGCAGCCAAGATGGGCACGGGGATGGGACCCTCCACTTT	CASSQDGHGDGTLHF
TRBV9	15	TRBJ2-7	-	TRBD1	TGTGCCAGCAGCGTAGGACAGGGGGAAATCGACGAGCAGTACTTC	CASSVGQGEIDEQYF
TRBV7-9	14	TRBJ2-5	-	-	TGTGCCAGCAGCTTCACGGGGGCCCAAGAGACCCAGTACTTC	CASSFTGAQETQYF
TRBV2	12	TRBJ1-4	-	-	TGTGCCAGCAGGCTAACCCCGGAAAAACTGTTTTTT	CASRLTPEKLFF